The T cell receptor (beta chain) described here comes from a study of cytomegalovirus exposure and HLA in healthy donors. The germline V and J ends were trimmed by 1 base and 8 bases, with 14 bases remaining between them. The CDR3 has 15 amino acids. In germline, CDR1 is SEHNR, CDR2 FQNEAQ (reference sequence). The PCR had 60 Vbeta and 13 Jbeta primers. Method: immunoSEQ multiplex PCR; TCRdb's copy keeps in-frame clones and lacks some. The table records a few hundred thousand clones, 80% to 90% of them present only once. The sample consisted of PBMCs. V and J are TRBV7-9 and TRBJ1-4; a possible D gene is TRBD1 (5 bases). This clonotype was obtained from a man aged 25 to 40 in good health and CMV-seronegative. CDR3 in amino acids: CASSLVRGTEEKLFF. Here the CDR3 DNA reads TGTGCCAGCAGCTTAGTCCGGGGGACGGAGGAAAAACTGTTTTTT.